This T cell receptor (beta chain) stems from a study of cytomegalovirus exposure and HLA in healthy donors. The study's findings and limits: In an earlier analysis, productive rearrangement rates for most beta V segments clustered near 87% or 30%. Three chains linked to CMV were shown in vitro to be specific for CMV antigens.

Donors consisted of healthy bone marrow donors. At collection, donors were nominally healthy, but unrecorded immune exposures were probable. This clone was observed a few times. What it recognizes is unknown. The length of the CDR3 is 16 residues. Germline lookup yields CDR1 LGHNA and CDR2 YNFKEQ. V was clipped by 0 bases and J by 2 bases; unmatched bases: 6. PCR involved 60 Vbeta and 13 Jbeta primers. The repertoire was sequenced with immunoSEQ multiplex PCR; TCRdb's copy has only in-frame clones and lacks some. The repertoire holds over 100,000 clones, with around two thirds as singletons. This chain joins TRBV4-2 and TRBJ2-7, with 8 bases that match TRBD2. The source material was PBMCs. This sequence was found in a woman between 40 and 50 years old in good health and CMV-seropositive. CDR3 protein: CASSQDSGGLAYEQYF. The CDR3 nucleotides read TGTGCCAGCAGCCAAGACAGCGGGGGTTTGGCCTACGAGCAGTACTTC.